Below, 20 T cell receptor beta chains from the same sample are listed, as sequenced in a study of T cells in Graves' hyperthyroidism and ophthalmopathy. The CDR3 regions of TCR beta were amplified from RNA transcripts. Researchers ran a first-round RT-PCR on the TCR CDR3 using the HTBI primer set. TCRdb passed the multiplex PCR reads through MiXCR, listing each CDR3 protein once. The sample consists of about 350,000 distinct CDR3 sequences, roughly 15% of them appearing once. What was sequenced was blood. The origin of the receptors is a woman aged 40 to 50 with Graves' ophthalmopathy.

This clonotype was observed at least ten times. The chain joins TRBV19 to TRBJ2-5; perhaps TRBD1 as D (5 bases). The CDR3 covers 12 residues. The ends were cut back, 3 bases at V and 4 bases at J, with 6 bases in the middle. CDR1 is LNHDA and CDR2 is SQIVND in the germline V gene (reference sequence). This CDR3 reads CASSMGRETQYF. CDR3 nucleotides: TGTGCCAGTAGTATGGGGCGAGAGACCCAGTACTTC.

This clonotype was picked up many times. The gene calls are TRBV20-1 and TRBJ1-2; 7 bases are shared with TRBD1. Germline CDR1 DFQATT, CDR2 SNEGSKA (reference sequence). V lost 6 bases and J lost 5; bases outside the gene matches: 12. This CDR3 comprises 14 residues. This CDR3 reads CSASGGGVGYGYTF. The CDR3 DNA follows: TGCAGTGCAAGCGGAGGGGGCGTGGGGTATGGCTACACCTTC.

This clonotype was detected ten times or more. The rearrangement uses TRBV28 and TRBJ1-1; D possibly corresponds to TRBD1 (6 bases). Deletions cut 6 bases from V and 9 bases from J, with 20 bases between. The germline V gene encodes CDR1 MDHEN and CDR2 SYDVKM. The CDR3 is 14 amino acids. The CDR3 nucleotides are TGTGCCAGCAGGTCACAGGGTAGGTCGGAGAAAGCTTTCTTT. Translating gives CASRSQGRSEKAFF.

There are many counts of this clonotype. The rearrangement uses TRBV27 and TRBJ2-1, with D tentatively TRBD1 (6 bases). Germline-derived CDR1 and CDR2 are MNHEY and SMNVEV (reference sequence). V was pared by 4 bases and J by 2 bases, with 9 bases between. The CDR3 consists of 14 residues. Here the CDR3 reads CASSWTDTYNEQFF. As DNA, the CDR3 is TGTGCCAGCAGTTGGACAGATACCTACAATGAGCAGTTCTTC.

The sample holds many counts of this clonotype. The V gene is TRBV6-1, the J gene TRBJ2-1, with D perhaps matching TRBD2 (5 bases). Germline V gene sequence: CDR1 MNHNS, CDR2 SASEGT. CDR3 length: 13 amino acids. The V end was cut by 7 bases, the J end by 11 bases, with 18 bases between. The CDR3: CASTSSGGSKQFF. CDR3 nucleotides: TGTGCCAGCACTAGCTCTGGTGGGAGTAAGCAGTTCTTC.

The chain joins TRBV14 to TRBJ1-2, with D unclear. The CDR3 has 13 amino acids. Germline V gene lookup returns CDR1 SGHDN and CDR2 FVKESK. Trimming stripped 3 bases from V and 3 bases from J, with 8 bases between. The CDR3 spells CASSHRMYYGYTF. CDR3 DNA sequence: TGTGCCAGCAGCCACCGGATGTACTATGGCTACACCTTC.

This clonotype was detected many times. The CDR3, as DNA: TGTGCCAGCAGTTACACCCTTAATCAGGGGGGGACTGAAGCTTTCTTT. Translation: CASSYTLNQGGTEAFF. This chain joins TRBV6-5 and TRBJ1-1, with TRBD1 matching 7 bases. CDR1 MNHEY and CDR2 SVGAGI come from the germline V gene. Unmatched junction bases numbered 11, after V lost 2 bases and J lost 5 bases. The CDR3 sequence is 16 residues long.

V is TRBV27 and J is TRBJ2-7, with D hard to call. Germline CDR1 and CDR2: MNHEY and SMNVEV (reference sequence). The CDR3 runs to 14 residues. Deletions cut 2 bases from V and 6 bases from J, with 14 bases between. This chain's CDR3 is CASSLADIPTEQYF. The CDR3 DNA reads as TGTGCCAGCAGTTTAGCTGACATTCCTACCGAGCAGTACTTC.

The chain joins TRBV5-1 to TRBJ2-2; a weak D match, TRBD2 (5 bases). The CDR3 is 16 residues long. Germline-derived CDR1 and CDR2 are SGHRS and YFSETQ. Trimming shortened V by 2 bases and J by 0 bases, and 11 bases separated the two germline ends. Written as DNA, the CDR3 is TGCGCCAGCAGCTTACTCGGACTCACGAACACCGGGGAGCTGTTTTTT. Residues: CASSLLGLTNTGELFF.

The sample holds a few counts of this clonotype. The rearrangement uses TRBV24-1 and TRBJ2-4; TRBD2 matches 7 bases. With V trimmed by 3 bases and J by 0 bases, 13 bases remained unmatched. Germline V gene data show CDR1 as KGHDR and CDR2 as SFDVKD. CDR3 size: 19 residues. Written as DNA, the CDR3 is TGTGCCACCAGTGATATGGGGGGGGATCTCCCCTTAGCCAAAAACATTCAGTACTTC. Translating gives CATSDMGGDLPLAKNIQYF.

This clonotype was observed at least ten times. The gene calls are TRBV10-3 and TRBJ2-7; a possible D gene is TRBD2 (5 bases). Trimming cost V 10 bases and J 0 bases, with 13 bases left between them. This CDR3 is 13 amino acids long. The V gene's germline CDR1 is ENHRY and CDR2 SYGVKD. The DNA for the CDR3 is TGTGCCACCAAGGGCGGAGGCTCCTACGAGCAGTACTTC. Translated, it gives CATKGGGSYEQYF.

This clonotype was detected many times. V gene TRBV29-1 combines with J gene TRBJ1-2, with TRBD1 matching 7 bases. CDR3 length: 12 amino acids. The V gene's germline CDR1 is SQVTM and CDR2 ANQGSEA. V lost 3 bases and J lost 8; bases outside the gene matches: 6. CDR3 in DNA: TGCAGCGTTGACGAGACAGGGAGCGGCTACACCTTC. Residues: CSVDETGSGYTF. Full variable domain (missing parts from reference TRBV29-1 and TRBJ1-2): SAVISQKPSRDICQRGTSLTIQCQVDSQVTMMFWYRQQPGQSLTLIATANQGSEATYESGFVIDKFPISRPNLTFSTLTVSNMSPEDSSIYLCSVDETGSGYTFGSGTRLTVV.

This clonotype was seen many times. The CDR3 DNA follows: TGTGCCAGCAGCACAGGGACAGGGGCGGGCTACAATGAGCAGTTCTTC. Translating gives CASSTGTGAGYNEQFF. The chain couples TRBV9 to TRBJ2-1; 10 bases are a match to TRBD1. V gave up 4 bases and J gave up 3 bases; unmatched junction bases: 7. Germline lookup yields CDR1 SGDLS and CDR2 YYNGEE. This CDR3 is built from 16 residues. The full variable domain, in which reference TRBV9 and TRBJ2-1 provide the parts outside the CDR3, is DSGVTQTPKHLITATGQRVTLRCSPRSGDLSVYWYQQSLDQGLQFLIQYYNGEERAKGNILERFSAQQFPDLHSELNLSSLELGDSALYFCASSTGTGAGYNEQFFGPGTRLTVL.

This sequence joins TRBV9 and TRBJ2-1; D may be TRBD2 (6 bases). Germline loops: CDR1 SGDLS, CDR2 YYNGEE. The CDR3 totals 16 residues. V lost 3 bases and J lost 4, with 17 bases in between. DNA of the CDR3: TGTGCCAGCAGCGGCTCCGGAGGGAGTGGGTACAATGAGCAGTTCTTC. It yields the protein CASSGSGGSGYNEQFF.

The chain joins TRBV20-1 to TRBJ1-4; D is possibly TRBD1 (5 bases). CDR1 and CDR2 (germline): DFQATT, SNEGSKA (reference sequence). Trimming removed 7 bases from V and 5 bases from J, with 17 bases in between. This CDR3 region has 14 residues. This chain's CDR3 is CSVEGPGRNEKLFF. The CDR3 DNA reads as TGCAGTGTTGAGGGGCCCGGACGAAATGAAAAACTGTTTTTT.

This clonotype has ten or more counts. This chain links TRBV7-9 with TRBJ1-1, with TRBD1 as a possible D gene (5 bases). Germline V gene data show CDR1 as SEHNR and CDR2 as FQNEAQ (reference sequence). Trimming cost V 2 bases and J 0 bases, with 10 bases left between them. This CDR3 region has 15 residues. CDR3 DNA sequence: TGTGCCAGCAGCTTACAGGGAACCATGAACACTGAAGCTTTCTTT. Translation gives CASSLQGTMNTEAFF.

This clonotype was seen ten or more times. The J gene is TRBJ2-1, the V gene TRBV12-3 or TRBV12-4; TRBD2 matches at 10 bases. V gave up 1 base and J gave up 5 bases; unmatched junction bases: 2. The CDR3 is made up of 15 amino acids. The CDR3 loop is CASSLGTSGHNEQFF. The CDR3 DNA reads TGTGCCAGCAGTTTAGGGACTAGCGGACACAATGAGCAGTTCTTC.

This chain joins TRBV7-9 and TRBJ2-6; tentatively, D is TRBD2 (5 bases). V lost 5 bases and J lost 3, with 11 bases in between. CDR1 and CDR2 from the germline V gene are SEHNR and FQNEAQ (reference sequence). This CDR3 has 15 residues. The CDR3 spells CASSVGVFGANVLTF. In DNA, the CDR3 is TGTGCCAGCAGCGTCGGGGTATTTGGGGCCAACGTCCTGACTTTC.

This clonotype came up many times. The chain employs TRBV6-1 and TRBJ1-5; 7 bases fit TRBD1. Germline V gene data show CDR1 as MNHNS and CDR2 as SASEGT. The CDR3 contains 16 residues. J was trimmed by 5 bases and V by 2 bases; bases with no gene match: 9. This CDR3 reads CASSETGVGGHQPQHF. Here the CDR3 DNA reads TGTGCCAGCAGTGAAACAGGGGTAGGGGGTCATCAGCCCCAGCATTTT.

This clonotype was recorded a few times. With a much larger clone just one base away, this may be a read error. This rearrangement joins TRBV11-2 to TRBJ2-5; 10 bases match TRBD2. Per the germline V gene, CDR1 is SGHAT and CDR2 is FQNNGV. The CDR3 totals 16 residues. J was trimmed by 9 bases and V by 5 bases; bases with no gene match: 15. The CDR3 loop is CASSLRPTSGTSAQYF. CDR3 sequence (DNA): TGTGCCAGCAGCCTTAGACCTACTAGCGGGACCTCGGCCCAGTACTTC.